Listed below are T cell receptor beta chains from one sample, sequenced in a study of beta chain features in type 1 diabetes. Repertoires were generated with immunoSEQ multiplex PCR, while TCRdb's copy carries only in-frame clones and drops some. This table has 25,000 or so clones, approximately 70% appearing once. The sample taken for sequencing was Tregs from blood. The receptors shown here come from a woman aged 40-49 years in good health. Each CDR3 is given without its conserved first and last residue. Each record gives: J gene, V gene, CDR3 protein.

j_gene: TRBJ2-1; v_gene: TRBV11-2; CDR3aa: ASSKNPTGDNEQF
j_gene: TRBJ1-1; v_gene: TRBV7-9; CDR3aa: ASSLVVGGEAF
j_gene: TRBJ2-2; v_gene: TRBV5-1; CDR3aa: ASRSSVTGELF
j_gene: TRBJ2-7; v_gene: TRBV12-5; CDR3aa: ASGQGQGRYEQY
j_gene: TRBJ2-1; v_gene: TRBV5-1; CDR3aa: ASSGTRGEQF
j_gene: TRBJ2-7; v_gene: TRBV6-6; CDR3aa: ASTPASGLGPYEQY
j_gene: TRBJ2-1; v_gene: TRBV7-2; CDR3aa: ASSLVGTNRREQF
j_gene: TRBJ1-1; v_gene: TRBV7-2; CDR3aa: ASSLRERGNTEAF
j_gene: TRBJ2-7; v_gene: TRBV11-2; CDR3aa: ASSLDRGYEQY
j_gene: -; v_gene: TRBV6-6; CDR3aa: ASSYSLEQY
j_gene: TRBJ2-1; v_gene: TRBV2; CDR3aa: ASSRLAGGYNEQF
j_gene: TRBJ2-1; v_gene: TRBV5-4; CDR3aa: ASSLEGAYNEQF
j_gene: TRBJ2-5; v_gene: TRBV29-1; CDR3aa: SYAGASETQY
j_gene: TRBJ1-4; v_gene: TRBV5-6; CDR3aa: ASSLGRGHGLTNEKLF
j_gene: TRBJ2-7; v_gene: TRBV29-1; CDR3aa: SVEKAGTESYEQY
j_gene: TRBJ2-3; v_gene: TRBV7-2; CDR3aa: ASSWRLAAGTDTQY
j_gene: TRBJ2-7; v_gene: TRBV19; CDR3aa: ASSSAFQEYEQY
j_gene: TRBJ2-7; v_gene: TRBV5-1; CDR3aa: ASSGLAGPESEQY
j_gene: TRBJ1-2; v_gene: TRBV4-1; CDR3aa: ASSPARQGYGYT
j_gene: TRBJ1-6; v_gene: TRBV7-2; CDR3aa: ASSFPNSPLH
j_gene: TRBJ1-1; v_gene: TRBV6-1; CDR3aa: AIRTGSNTEAF
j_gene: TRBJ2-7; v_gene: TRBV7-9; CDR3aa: ASSLSGQGYNEQY
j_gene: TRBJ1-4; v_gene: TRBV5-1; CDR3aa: ASALREPNEKLF
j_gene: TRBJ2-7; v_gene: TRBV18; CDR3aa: ASSPQGGADEQY
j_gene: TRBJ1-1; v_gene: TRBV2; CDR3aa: ASSETRGLDTEAF
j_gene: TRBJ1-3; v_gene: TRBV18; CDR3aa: ASSRGDRISGNTIY
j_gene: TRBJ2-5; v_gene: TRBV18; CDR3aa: ASSPDQGFQETQY
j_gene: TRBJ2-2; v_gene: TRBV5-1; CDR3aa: ASSLQGNTGELF
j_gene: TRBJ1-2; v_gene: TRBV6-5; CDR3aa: ASSSSYGYT
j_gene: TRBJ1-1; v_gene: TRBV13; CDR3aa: ASSLGFYTEAF
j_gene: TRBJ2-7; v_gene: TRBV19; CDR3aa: ASSTWTSGGKTDEQY
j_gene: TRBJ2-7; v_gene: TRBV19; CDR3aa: ASSNGLAGGPYEQY
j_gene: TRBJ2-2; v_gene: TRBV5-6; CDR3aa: ASSERLAGIPGELF
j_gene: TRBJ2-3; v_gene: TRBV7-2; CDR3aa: ASSLQASTDTQY
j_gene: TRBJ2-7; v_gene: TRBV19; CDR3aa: ASQQDRTYEQY
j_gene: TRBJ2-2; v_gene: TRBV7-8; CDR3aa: ASSPSRSVGELF